Listed below are T cell receptor beta chains from one sample, sequenced in a study of T-cell memory formation after mild COVID-19. From the 5' RACE reads, TCRdb called clonotypes with MiXCR, one entry per CDR3 protein. Of about 350,000 distinct CDR3 sequences in the sample, about an eighth were seen once. The sample comprised PBMCs or a T cell subset sorted from them (not recorded which). The receptors shown here come from a man aged 18 to 29 who had mild COVID-19 (a few samples of this study predate the infection). Cell type and time point are not known. Both conserved end residues are part of each CDR3.

J: TRBJ1-3; V: TRBV29-1; CDR3: CSVGLPGNTIYF
J: TRBJ1-1; V: TRBV6-2/TRBV6-3; CDR3: CASINNEVNTEAFF
J: TRBJ2-4; V: TRBV4-1; CDR3: CASSAGPGGADIQYF
J: TRBJ2-2; V: TRBV12-3/TRBV12-4; CDR3: CASSWGLGELFF
J: TRBJ2-5; V: TRBV5-1; CDR3: CASSHREREKTQYF
J: TRBJ2-3; V: TRBV20-1; CDR3: CSARNYRTGSDTQYF
J: TRBJ1-3; V: TRBV6-6; CDR3: CASTPSGNTIYF
J: TRBJ2-3; V: TRBV20-1; CDR3: CSARAGDRIADTQYF
J: TRBJ1-5; V: TRBV5-1; CDR3: CASSLGDSNNQPQHF
J: TRBJ1-2; V: TRBV20-1; CDR3: CRAASSGGYTF
J: TRBJ2-3; V: TRBV7-9; CDR3: CASSISGGASGTQYF
J: TRBJ2-5; V: TRBV7-3; CDR3: CARARPPEETQYF
J: TRBJ2-7; V: TRBV27; CDR3: CASSYSRGGEQYF
J: TRBJ1-2; V: TRBV5-1; CDR3: CASSLVAGAGENYGYTF
J: TRBJ1-2; V: TRBV27; CDR3: CASTRYAGTGDYGYTF
J: TRBJ1-5; V: TRBV27; CDR3: CASRLMGSINQPQHF
J: TRBJ2-1; V: TRBV6-2/TRBV6-3; CDR3: CASSRARGTDEQFF
J: TRBJ1-2; V: TRBV28; CDR3: CASRPGTGVYGYTF
J: TRBJ1-4; V: TRBV30; CDR3: CAWSETGRAREKLFF
J: TRBJ1-3; V: TRBV4-1; CDR3: CASRPLDRPLRGNTIYF
J: TRBJ2-3; V: TRBV7-7; CDR3: CASSLGGTITDTQYF
J: TRBJ1-6; V: TRBV3-1; CDR3: CASSPRSGNSPLHF
J: TRBJ2-3; V: TRBV18; CDR3: CASSPPAGTGITDTQYF
J: TRBJ1-6; V: TRBV4-1; CDR3: CASSQEQGSFSPLHF
J: TRBJ2-2; V: TRBV6-2/TRBV6-3; CDR3: CASSYWRIGDTGELFF
J: TRBJ2-5; V: TRBV20-1; CDR3: CSGGDRVIKETQYF